Shown below are 3 T cell receptor beta chains from a single sample sequenced in a study of PD-1 blockade in classical Hodgkin lymphoma (dated by TCRdb to the early 2020s). What the time point label conveys for this sample: cycle 1 day 1 (C1D1), immediately before nivolumab initiation. Every trial patient had relapsed following autologous stem cell transplantation, and prior brentuximab vedotin exposure was what differed among cohorts A, B and C. Libraries came from the immunoSEQ multiplex PCR assay. Entries here come from immuneACCESS through TCRdb and include only in-frame sequences with V and J called. Some clones fail to appear in such tables; in the studies checked, an unresolved V gene covers under half of the shortfall, and the cause of the remainder is unknown. The sample contains 40,000 to 45,000 clones, 60% to 75% of them found a single time. The top ten clones comprise 3% of the sample.

Material: peripheral blood mononuclear cells (PBMCs), obtained at baseline. These receptors came from a human donor with classical Hodgkin lymphoma.

Note on this clone: Additional DNA sequences in this sample encode the identical CDR3. V is TRBV27 and J is TRBJ1-2; no reliable D call. Germline V gene lookup returns CDR1 MNHEY and CDR2 SMNVEV (reference sequence). Trimming left V 3 bases short and J 4 bases short, with 9 bases between. This CDR3 comprises 13 residues. The CDR3 loop is CASSLDGSYGYTF. CDR3 bases: TGTGCCAGCAGTTTGGATGGGAGCTATGGCTACACCTTC.

The gene calls are TRBV28 and TRBJ2-7; 8 nucleotides match TRBD1. The junction had 0 bases not matched to a gene; V was cut back by 6 bases and J by 2 bases. CDR1 and CDR2 from the germline V gene are MDHEN and SYDVKM. CDR3 size: 12 residues. The CDR3 sequence: CASRDRAYEQYF. CDR3 nucleotides: TGTGCCAGCAGGGACAGGGCCTACGAGCAGTACTTC. The whole variable domain, remainder taken from reference TRBV28 and TRBJ2-7, is DVKVTQSSRYLVKRTGEKVFLECVQDMDHENMFWYRQDPGLGLRLIYFSYDVKMKEKGDIPEGYSVSREKKERFSLILESASTNQTSMYLCASRDRAYEQYFGPGTRLTVT.

The V gene is TRBV5-6, the J gene TRBJ1-2; no firm D call. The V and J ends lost 1 base and 4 bases respectively, with 8 bases between them. This CDR3 has 13 residues. Germline CDR1 and CDR2: SGHDT and YYEEEE. For the CDR3, the DNA is TGTGCCAGCAGCTTGAACGGACTCTATGGCTACACCTTC. Its translation: CASSLNGLYGYTF.